This TCR beta chain was recovered during a study of PD-L1 blockade in urothelial cancer. The protocol was immunoSEQ multiplex PCR, while the TCRdb copy is restricted to in-frame clones and leaves out a portion. The sample gives some 54,000 clones, around 82% of which show up once; 5.8% is in the top ten. Findings of the study overall: At the 3-week point, tumor-associated blood clones expanded more in durable-benefit patients.

Per germline, CDR1 SQVTM and CDR2 ANQGSEA. The ends were cut back, 1 base at V and 6 bases at J, with 10 bases in the middle. The CDR3 has 13 residues. As for this clone: Antigen: not known.

This sequence originates from a middle-aged man with urothelial cancer. The chain uses TRBV29-1 and TRBJ2-1, with TRBD1 as a possible D gene (5 bases). The source was PBMCs, collected around atezolizumab (anti-PD-L1) treatment. In nucleotides, the CDR3 is TGCAGCGTTGAAGGGGGCAGGGCCAATGAGCAGTTCTTC. Protein: CSVEGGRANEQFF.